This TCR beta chain emerged from a study of Graves' ophthalmopathy and Graves' hyperthyroidism. V dropped 4 bases and J dropped 6 bases, with 13 bases sitting between them. Germline CDR1 reads MNHNS; CDR2 reads SASEGT. This CDR3 is 13 amino acids long. RNA served as the template for amplifying TCR beta CDR3 regions. First-round RT-PCR used HTBI primers; second-round multiplex PCR followed. TCRdb reprocessed the multiplex PCR reads via MiXCR and lists one record per CDR3 protein. The profile shows 580,000 or so distinct CDR3 sequences, roughly 40% of them singletons. This clonotype was picked up a small number of times.

The receptor's source is an adult man with Graves' hyperthyroidism. Input material: peripheral blood or thyroid tissue (not recorded which). The chain links TRBV6-1 to TRBJ2-7; a possible D gene is TRBD2 (6 bases). The CDR3 is CASSGLGGAEQYF. In DNA form, the CDR3 reads TGTGCCAGCAGTGGTCTTGGAGGGGCCGAGCAGTACTTC.